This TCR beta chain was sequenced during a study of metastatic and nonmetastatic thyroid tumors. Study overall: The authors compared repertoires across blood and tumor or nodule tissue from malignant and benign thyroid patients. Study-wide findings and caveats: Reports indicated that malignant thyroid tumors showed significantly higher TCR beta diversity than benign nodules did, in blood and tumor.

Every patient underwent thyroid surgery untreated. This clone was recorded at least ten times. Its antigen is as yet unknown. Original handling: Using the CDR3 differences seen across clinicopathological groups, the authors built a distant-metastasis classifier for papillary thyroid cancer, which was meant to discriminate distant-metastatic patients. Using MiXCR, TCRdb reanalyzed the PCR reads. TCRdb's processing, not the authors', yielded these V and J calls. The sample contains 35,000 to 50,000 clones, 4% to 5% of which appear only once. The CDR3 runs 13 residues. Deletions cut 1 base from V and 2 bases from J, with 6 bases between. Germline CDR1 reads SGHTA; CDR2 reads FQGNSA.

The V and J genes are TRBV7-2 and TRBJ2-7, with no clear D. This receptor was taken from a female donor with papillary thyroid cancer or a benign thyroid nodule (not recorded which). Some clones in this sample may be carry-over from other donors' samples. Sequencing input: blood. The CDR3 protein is CASSLGEPYEQYF. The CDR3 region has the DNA TGTGCCAGCAGCTTAGGGGAACCCTACGAGCAGTACTTC.